This note documents a single T cell receptor (beta chain) sequence. Its antigen is not known. TCRdb's copy holds only in-frame clones and misses some; the assay was immunoSEQ multiplex PCR. This table has more than 900,000 clones, 75% to 80% appearing once. The data were taken from a study of shared clonotypes between healthy human individuals. The overall study: Three CD4 naive, three CD4 memory, two CD8 naive and one CD8 memory plate were used per donor. The study's findings and limits: Rarefaction showed sorted-subset sequencing was incomplete despite large depth. Among donors, clonotype sharing was expected to be affected by sequencing depth.

This CDR3 has 16 residues. CDR1 and CDR2 from the germline V gene are SGHRS and YFSETQ. The J segment lost 5 bases and the V segment lost 4 bases, leaving 10 bases of the junction unmatched. Each sample came from a Caucasian adult donor living in Nashville, Tennessee. Sequencing used memory CD4+ T cells from PBMCs. The subset here: CD45RA-negative fraction. The sequence was collected from a man younger than 30 in good health. Some clones in this sample may be carry-over from other donors' samples. The V call is TRBV5-1, the J call TRBJ1-1; 11 bases align to TRBD1. CDR3 sequence reads: CASSGQGALSGTEAFF. CDR3 nucleotides: TGCGCCAGCAGCGGACAGGGGGCTCTTTCGGGGACTGAAGCTTTCTTT.